The entry below gives a single T cell receptor beta chain sequence along with its context. There are many counts of this clonotype. Its antigen is still unknown. No much larger clone exists at a distance of one base, and base qualities are not known. This specimen comes from a study of human T cells and chemical hapten exposure (dated by TCRdb to the early 2020s). In terms of the full investigation: For sensitization, 2% DPC in acetone was applied to a 2 cm by 2 cm area of upper inner arm skin. The mostly female patient cohort included alopecia areata with under or over 50% scalp involvement, alopecia totalis and alopecia universalis. Blood was sampled from patients pre-sensitization (week 0) and at 2, 6 and about 24 weeks after DPC sensitization. Libraries were pooled for sequencing, and per-sample TCR yields varied mainly because of small differences in library volumes within the pool. This study followed changes in the peripheral blood TCR repertoire in vivo during primary and secondary sensitization of alopecia patients to the hapten diphenylcyclopropenone (DPC). Patch testing on the upper back used Finn chambers containing 0.01% DPC, with scoring done after 6 days according to International Contact Dermatitis Research Group standards. Blood for TCR sequencing was provided by twenty-nine alopecia patients at one to four time points (pre-sensitization, 2, 6 and 24 weeks). Throughout the approximately 24-week study period, patients were also given weekly therapeutic DPC doses on the scalp. What the research found in general, with its limitations: Repeated subsampling changed both the strength of the expansion versus patch-test correlation and the threshold at which the correlation became significant. No change with DPC sensitization was found in the number of TCRs above 1 in 1000 frequency, and no evidence of global repertoire structure alterations was found. Patch test score correlated positively with the number of PT1 expanded TCRs, reaching significance at thresholds 8, 16 and 32 but not at 4. All patients had alopecia, a presumed autoimmune disease, so their immune response might differ from that of healthy individuals. Expanded TCRs formed significantly more large CDR3 similarity clusters than pre-sensitization or healthy control sets, consistent with antigen-driven responses.

Libraries came from RACE. Sequenced on a NextSeq 500. During library preparation, unique molecular identifiers were attached to individual cDNA molecules so that TCRs could be counted quantitatively and reproducibly. Both TCR alpha and TCR beta chains were sequenced from each blood RNA sample. On the authors' methods: Samples had a median of about 90,000 TCRs, with a range from roughly 23,224 to 700,000. The Decombinator software suite was used to annotate the V, J and CDR3 of the TCR reads. Every sample was subsampled to the same number of TCRs (28,000) for the PS versus PT1 abundance plots. TCRs were defined as expanded if absent before sensitization and observed at least eight times at the 2-week time point. TCRdb reworked the public reads: Q25 trimming with fastp, MiXCR clone assembly, productive beta chains retained. Duplicate CDR3 protein sequences are folded into a single record with the most common DNA and genes. None of the V and J calls come from the authors' own analysis; TCRdb made them. For this sample there are fewer than 350,000 distinct CDR3 sequences; 7.7% appear just once. Roughly 1.2% of the sample is taken by the ten largest.

According to the study, the label for this sample's time point signals: pre-sensitization, week 0. This specimen's treatment or condition label, interpreted: therapeutic diphenylcyclopropenone sensitization with weekly scalp DPC. At every patch-test visit, the blood draw took place before the patch test was put on. To be eligible, patients had to be aged 18 to 70, diagnosed with alopecia and judged suitable for DPC therapy, while pregnant patients were excluded. Total RNA was isolated from unfractionated whole blood collected in Tempus Blood RNA tubes. The germline V gene specifies MGHRA as CDR1 and YSYEKL as CDR2. Spanning cysteine to phenylalanine, the CDR3 consists of 14 amino acids. CDR3 DNA is the only sequence kept; it has 42 bases, read in frame from the first base. V is pared back by 1 base and J by 1 base, with 7 bases lying between the germline termini.

The rearrangement combines TRBV4-1 with TRBJ1-1, with the D segment identity uncertain. The sequences come from whole blood, collected in connection with sensitization to the hapten diphenylcyclopropenone (DPC). This clonotype was obtained from a young man with alopecia areata. Some clones in this sample may be carry-over from other donors' samples. The nucleotides read TGCGCCAGCAGCCAAGGACATGCGAACACTGAAGCTTTCTTT. Its protein reads: CASSQGHANTEAFF.